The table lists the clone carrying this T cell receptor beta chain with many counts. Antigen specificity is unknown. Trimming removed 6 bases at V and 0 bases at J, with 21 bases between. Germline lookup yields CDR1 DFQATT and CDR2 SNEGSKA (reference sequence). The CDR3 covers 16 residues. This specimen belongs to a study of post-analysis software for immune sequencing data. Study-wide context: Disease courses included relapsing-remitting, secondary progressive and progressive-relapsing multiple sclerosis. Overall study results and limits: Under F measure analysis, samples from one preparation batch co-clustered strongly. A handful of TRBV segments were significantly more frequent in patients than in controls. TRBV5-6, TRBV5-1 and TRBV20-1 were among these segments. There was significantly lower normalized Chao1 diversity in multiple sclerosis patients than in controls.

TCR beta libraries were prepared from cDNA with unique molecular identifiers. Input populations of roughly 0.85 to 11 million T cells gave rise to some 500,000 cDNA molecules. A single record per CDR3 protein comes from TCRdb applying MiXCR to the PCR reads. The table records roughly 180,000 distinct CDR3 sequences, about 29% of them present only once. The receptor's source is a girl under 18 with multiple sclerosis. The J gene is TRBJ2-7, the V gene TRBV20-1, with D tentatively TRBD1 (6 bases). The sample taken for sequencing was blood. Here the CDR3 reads CSAQSMSDSTSYEQYF. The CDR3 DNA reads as TGCAGTGCCCAATCCATGTCGGACAGTACCTCCTACGAGCAGTACTTC.